Presented here are 18 T cell receptor beta chains from one specimen sequenced in a study of technical replicates of blood from a few donors. The assay was immunoSEQ multiplex PCR, and TCRdb's table has in-frame clones only and misses some. This table holds about 85,000 clones, about 95% found once. Sequencing used T cells isolated from PBMCs. The receptors were sampled from a human donor in good health.

The CDR3 region is CASSLGRVGNEQYF. The CDR3 coding sequence is TGTGCCAGCAGTTTAGGCAGGGTCGGCAACGAGCAGTACTTC. The chain employs TRBV28 and TRBJ2-7; possible D gene TRBD1, 5 bases. The CDR3 loop spans 14 amino acids. Trimming removed 2 bases at V and 5 bases at J, with 13 bases between. CDR1 is MDHEN and CDR2 is SYDVKM in the germline V gene.

The chain recombines TRBV11-2 with TRBJ2-7; 8 bases map to TRBD2. Trimming cost V 5 bases and J 6 bases; bases outside gene matches: 3. CDR3 length: 12 residues. The germline CDR1 and CDR2 sequences are SGHAT and FQNNGV. In DNA form, the CDR3 reads TGTGCCAGCAGCCCCGGGACTAGCGAGCAGTACTTC. Its translation is CASSPGTSEQYF.

The rearrangement links TRBV5-1 to TRBJ2-5; 12 bases map to TRBD2. The CDR3 is 17 residues long. The V gene's germline CDR1 is SGHRS and CDR2 YFSETQ. V lost 4 bases and J lost 2; bases outside the gene matches: 9. The CDR3 here is CASSPGLAGGVQETQYF. The CDR3 DNA reads as TGCGCCAGCAGCCCGGGACTAGCGGGTGGGGTTCAAGAGACCCAGTACTTC.

The chain joins TRBV5-6 to TRBJ2-2; a possible D gene is TRBD2 (6 bases). The germline V and J ends were trimmed by 2 bases and 3 bases, with 11 bases remaining between them. Germline V gene data show CDR1 as SGHDT and CDR2 as YYEEEE. There are 15 residues in the CDR3. CDR3 loop: CASSFGTYYTGELFF. The CDR3 nucleotides are TGTGCCAGCAGCTTTGGGACTTATTACACCGGGGAGCTGTTTTTT.

J is TRBJ1-4 and V is TRBV6-5; D gene ambiguous. Germline V gene lookup returns CDR1 MNHEY and CDR2 SVGAGI. CDR3 length equals 14 residues. Between the trimmed V and J ends, which lost 0 bases and 3 bases, there was a span of 5 bases. The CDR3 DNA follows: TGTGCCAGCAGTTACTCCGGGTCTAATGAAAAACTGTTTTTT. Translation: CASSYSGSNEKLFF.

The rearrangement links TRBV2 to TRBJ1-1; TRBD1 might be the D (5 bases). The CDR3 covers 14 residues. The germline CDR1 and CDR2 sequences are SNHLY and FYNNEI. V lost 6 bases to trimming and J lost 3 bases, with 14 bases between them. This CDR3 is CASRTTGGHTEAFF. The DNA of the CDR3 is TGTGCCAGCAGGACAACAGGTGGGCACACTGAAGCTTTCTTT. The complete variable domain, with remaining parts taken from reference TRBV2 and TRBJ1-1, reads EPEVTQTPSHQVTQMGQEVILRCVPISNHLYFYWYRQILGQKVEFLVSFYNNEISEKSEIFDDQFSVERPDGSNFTLKIRSTKLEDSAMYFCASRTTGGHTEAFFGQGTRLTVV.

The chain couples TRBV2 to TRBJ2-7, with TRBD1 matching over 12 bases. CDR1 SNHLY and CDR2 FYNNEI come from the germline V gene. Trimming at V came to 6 bases and at J to 4 bases, leaving 1 base not matched to a gene. CDR3 length equals 13 residues. CDR3 DNA sequence: TGTGCCAGCAGGGGACAGGGGGCTTACGAGCAGTACTTC. Translation gives CASRGQGAYEQYF.

CDR3 residues: CASNRGTGGINNEQFF. In DNA, the CDR3 is TGTGCCAGCAATAGGGGAACGGGAGGTATAAACAATGAGCAGTTCTTC. The chain recombines TRBV9 with TRBJ2-1; 7 bases line up with TRBD2. Germline values: CDR1 SGDLS, CDR2 YYNGEE. CDR3 length: 16 residues. J was trimmed by 5 bases and V by 6 bases; bases with no gene match: 14.

The chain joins TRBV19 to TRBJ2-7; 9 bases agree with TRBD1. The CDR3 extends over 16 amino acids. Trimming removed 5 bases from V and 0 bases from J; junction bases left unmatched: 8. Germline-derived CDR1 and CDR2 are LNHDA and SQIVND (reference sequence). The chain's CDR3 is CASSSRTGAYSYEQYF. The CDR3 DNA reads TGTGCCAGTAGTTCGAGGACAGGGGCTTACTCCTACGAGCAGTACTTC.

This clone appeared once. The chain links TRBV12-5 to TRBJ2-1; perhaps TRBD2 as D (5 bases). Trimming left V 6 bases short and J 2 bases short, with 14 bases between. The germline V gene has CDR1 LGHNT and CDR2 FRNRAP. This CDR3 is built from 15 residues. CDR3 protein: CASGPLHGAYNEQFF. The CDR3 bases are TGTGCTAGTGGCCCCCTTCACGGGGCCTACAATGAGCAGTTCTTC.

This rearrangement joins TRBV5-1 to TRBJ1-2; a possible D gene is TRBD1 (6 bases). With 0 bases removed from V and 0 bases from J, the gap between germline ends came to 9 bases. The CDR3 has 15 residues. Germline values: CDR1 SGHRS, CDR2 YFSETQ. Written as DNA, the CDR3 is TGCGCCAGCAGCTTGGGGGGGCAAGCTAACTATGGCTACACCTTC. The encoded protein is CASSLGGQANYGYTF.

J is TRBJ1-3 and V is TRBV28; no reliable D call. The CDR3 consists of 14 residues. V was shortened by 7 bases and J by 4 bases, with 14 bases between the two germline ends. The germline V gene has CDR1 MDHEN and CDR2 SYDVKM. The CDR3 DNA follows: TGTGCCAGCAATCGGGTTGCCCCCGGAAACACCATATATTTT. This sequence encodes CASNRVAPGNTIYF.

V usage is TRBV2 and J usage is TRBJ1-1; D unresolved. V lost 5 bases, J lost 1 base, and 5 bases lay in between. Germline CDR1 is SNHLY and CDR2 is FYNNEI. The CDR3 is made up of 12 amino acids. The CDR3: CASSSRNTEAFF. The DNA of the CDR3 is TGTGCCAGCAGTTCCAGGAACACTGAAGCTTTCTTT.

The gene calls are TRBV9 and TRBJ2-2; 11 bases match TRBD2. J was trimmed by 5 bases and V by 1 base; bases with no gene match: 4. Germline CDR1 is SGDLS and CDR2 is YYNGEE. The CDR3 totals 16 residues. CDR3 DNA: TGTGCCAGCAGCGTACTAGCGGGAGGAGTAACCGGGGAGCTGTTTTTT. This translates into CASSVLAGGVTGELFF.

This clone occurred a few times. The J gene is TRBJ2-5, the V gene TRBV4-2; 7 bases align to TRBD2. This CDR3 is built from 15 residues. CDR1 is LGHNA and CDR2 is YNFKEQ in the germline V gene. The junction had 7 bases not matched to a gene; V was cut back by 4 bases and J by 2 bases. DNA for the CDR3: TGTGCCAGCAGCCCTTCCCGAGCGGGACAAGAGACCCAGTACTTC. Encoded protein: CASSPSRAGQETQYF.

V gene TRBV28 combines with J gene TRBJ2-7; TRBD1 is a possible D gene (5 bases). Germline CDR1 reads MDHEN; CDR2 reads SYDVKM. The CDR3 sequence is 14 residues long. V was pared by 3 bases and J by 5 bases, with 14 bases between. Here the CDR3 reads CASSFQGPRDEQYF. For the CDR3, the DNA is TGTGCCAGCAGTTTTCAGGGCCCTCGGGACGAGCAGTACTTC.

The chain uses TRBV2 and TRBJ2-2; TRBD2 is a possible D gene (6 bases). Trimming took 7 bases from V and 4 from J, leaving 10 bases between them. Germline CDR1 SNHLY, CDR2 FYNNEI. The CDR3 covers 13 residues. CDR3 loop: CASTLTSTGELFF. As DNA, the CDR3 is TGTGCCAGCACCCTGACTAGCACCGGGGAGCTGTTTTTT.

The genes are TRBV6-1 and TRBJ1-1, with D unresolved. Trimming removed 10 bases at V and 4 bases at J, with 10 bases between. Germline values: CDR1 MNHNS, CDR2 SASEGT. The CDR3 runs to 11 residues. The CDR3 is CATYLRTEAFF. The CDR3 nucleotides are TGTGCCACCTACTTGCGCACTGAAGCTTTCTTT.